A selection of T cell receptor beta chains follows, all from one sample in a study of blood T cell repertoires in COVID-19. Repertoires were generated with immunoSEQ multiplex PCR, while TCRdb's copy carries only in-frame clones and drops some. Counted here are 110,000 or so clones, approximately 78% occurring once; the ten biggest clones make up 15% to 19%. Source material: peripheral blood. Every receptor here comes from a woman aged 80 or over with acute or convalescent COVID-19. The CDR3 runs from the conserved cysteine through the conserved F or W. Each record gives: CDR3 length, J gene, D gene, V gene, clone size, CDR3 DNA, CDR3 protein. The D gene is left open where the match is weak. Where a row states a size, it is once, few, many or the class of an expanded clone; other rows omit it.

CDR3 length: 14
J gene: TRBJ2-1
D gene: TRBD1
V gene: TRBV2
clone size: NA
CDR3 DNA: TGTGCCAGCAGTGGTCCCGGGACAGGGTCCGAGCAGTTCTTC
CDR3 protein: CASSGPGTGSEQFF

CDR3 length: 13
J gene: TRBJ1-1
D gene: NA
V gene: TRBV12-3/TRBV12-4
clone size: few
CDR3 DNA: TGTGCCAGCAGTTTGCGGGGGGTCACTGAAGCTTTCTTT
CDR3 protein: CASSLRGVTEAFF

CDR3 length: 16
J gene: TRBJ2-3
D gene: TRBD2
V gene: TRBV27
clone size: once
CDR3 DNA: TGTGCCAGCGGAAAGATACTAGCGTCTAGCACAGATACGCAGTATTTT
CDR3 protein: CASGKILASSTDTQYF

CDR3 length: 15
J gene: TRBJ2-3
D gene: NA
V gene: TRBV5-5
clone size: NA
CDR3 DNA: TGTGCCAGCAGCTTTCGAGGTATTGTGTCAGATACGCAGTATTTT
CDR3 protein: CASSFRGIVSDTQYF

CDR3 length: 14
J gene: TRBJ1-1
D gene: NA
V gene: TRBV10-3
clone size: NA
CDR3 DNA: TGTGCCATCAGTGAGTCGGGAGCGAACACTGAAGCTTTCTTT
CDR3 protein: CAISESGANTEAFF

CDR3 length: 15
J gene: TRBJ1-6
D gene: TRBD1
V gene: TRBV28
clone size: few
CDR3 DNA: TGTGCCAGCAGTTTAGCGACAGGGGAGGAGTCACCCCTCCACTTT
CDR3 protein: CASSLATGEESPLHF

CDR3 length: 16
J gene: TRBJ1-1
D gene: NA
V gene: TRBV9
clone size: NA
CDR3 DNA: TGTGCCAGCAGCGGAAGCCCCGGACAGTTGAACACTGAAGCTTTCTTT
CDR3 protein: CASSGSPGQLNTEAFF

CDR3 length: 14
J gene: TRBJ2-7
D gene: TRBD1
V gene: TRBV28
clone size: NA
CDR3 DNA: TGTGCCAGCAGTTTGGTGACAGGGCACTACGAGCAGTACTTC
CDR3 protein: CASSLVTGHYEQYF

CDR3 length: 16
J gene: TRBJ2-1
D gene: TRBD1
V gene: TRBV5-1
clone size: NA
CDR3 DNA: TGCGCCAGCAGCTTCACCACCGGGACAGGGATATATGAGCAGTTCTTC
CDR3 protein: CASSFTTGTGIYEQFF

CDR3 length: 16
J gene: TRBJ1-3
D gene: NA
V gene: TRBV5-1
clone size: NA
CDR3 DNA: TGCGCCAGCAGCATGGGACTCAAAGACTCTGGAAACACCATATATTTT
CDR3 protein: CASSMGLKDSGNTIYF

CDR3 length: 13
J gene: TRBJ1-1
D gene: NA
V gene: TRBV6-4
clone size: many
CDR3 DNA: TGTGCCAGCAGTCTTACCGGGAACACTGAAGCTTTCTTT
CDR3 protein: CASSLTGNTEAFF

CDR3 length: 14
J gene: TRBJ2-2
D gene: TRBD1
V gene: TRBV15
clone size: NA
CDR3 DNA: TGTGCCACCAGCGGACAGGGGAACACCGGGGAGCTGTTTTTT
CDR3 protein: CATSGQGNTGELFF

CDR3 length: 16
J gene: TRBJ1-1
D gene: NA
V gene: TRBV24-1
clone size: NA
CDR3 DNA: TGTGCCACCAGTAATTACCCGGACAGACCGAACACTGAAGCTTTCTTT
CDR3 protein: CATSNYPDRPNTEAFF

CDR3 length: 16
J gene: TRBJ2-3
D gene: TRBD2
V gene: TRBV3-1/TRBV3-2
clone size: few
CDR3 DNA: TGTGCCAGCAGCCAAGTAAGCGGGAGTGGGGCAGATACGCAGTATTTT
CDR3 protein: CASSQVSGSGADTQYF

CDR3 length: 11
J gene: TRBJ1-2
D gene: NA
V gene: TRBV7-9
clone size: NA
CDR3 DNA: TGTGCCAGCAGCAGGACATACGGCTACACCTTC
CDR3 protein: CASSRTYGYTF

CDR3 length: 16
J gene: TRBJ2-1
D gene: TRBD1
V gene: TRBV7-2
clone size: NA
CDR3 DNA: TGTGCCAGCAGCTTAGGGGGGGACAGGGGTAGGAATGAGCAGTTCTTC
CDR3 protein: CASSLGGDRGRNEQFF

CDR3 length: 16
J gene: TRBJ2-1
D gene: NA
V gene: TRBV15
clone size: NA
CDR3 DNA: TGTGCCACCAGCAGAGATTGGGCAGTTCCGGCCAATGAGCAGTTCTTC
CDR3 protein: CATSRDWAVPANEQFF